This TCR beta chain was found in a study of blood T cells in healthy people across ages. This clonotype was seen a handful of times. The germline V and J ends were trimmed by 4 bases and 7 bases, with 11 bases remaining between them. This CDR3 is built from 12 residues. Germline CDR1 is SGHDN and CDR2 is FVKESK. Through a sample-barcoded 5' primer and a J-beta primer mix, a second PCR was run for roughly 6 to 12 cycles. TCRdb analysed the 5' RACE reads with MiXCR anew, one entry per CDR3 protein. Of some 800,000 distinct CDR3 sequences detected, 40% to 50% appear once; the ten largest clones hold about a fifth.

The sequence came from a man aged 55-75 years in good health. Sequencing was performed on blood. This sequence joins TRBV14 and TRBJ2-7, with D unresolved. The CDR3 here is CASSLVGQEQYF. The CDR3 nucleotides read TGTGCCAGCAGCCTCGTTGGTCAAGAGCAGTACTTC.